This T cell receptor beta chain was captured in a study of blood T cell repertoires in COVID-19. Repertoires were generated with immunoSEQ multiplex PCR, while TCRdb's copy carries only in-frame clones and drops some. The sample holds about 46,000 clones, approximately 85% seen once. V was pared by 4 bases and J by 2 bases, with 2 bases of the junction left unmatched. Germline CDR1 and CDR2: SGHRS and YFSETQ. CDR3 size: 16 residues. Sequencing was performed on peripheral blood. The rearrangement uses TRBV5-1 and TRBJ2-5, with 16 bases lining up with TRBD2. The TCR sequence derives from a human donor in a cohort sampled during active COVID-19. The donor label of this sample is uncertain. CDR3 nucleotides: TGCGCCAGCAGCCAGGGACTAGCGGGGGGGCAAGAGACCCAGTACTTC. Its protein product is CASSQGLAGGQETQYF.